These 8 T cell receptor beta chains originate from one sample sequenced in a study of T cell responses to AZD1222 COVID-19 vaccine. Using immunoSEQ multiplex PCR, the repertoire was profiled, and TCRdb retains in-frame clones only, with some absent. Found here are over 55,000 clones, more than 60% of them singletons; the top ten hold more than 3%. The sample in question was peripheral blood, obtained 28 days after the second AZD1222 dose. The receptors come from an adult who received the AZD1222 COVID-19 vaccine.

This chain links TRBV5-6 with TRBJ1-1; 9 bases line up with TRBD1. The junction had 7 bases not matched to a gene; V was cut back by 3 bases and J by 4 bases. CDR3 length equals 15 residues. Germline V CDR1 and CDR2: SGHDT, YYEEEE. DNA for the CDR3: TGTGCCAGCAGCTCCGCCGGGACAGGGATCACTGAAGCTTTCTTT. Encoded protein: CASSSAGTGITEAFF.

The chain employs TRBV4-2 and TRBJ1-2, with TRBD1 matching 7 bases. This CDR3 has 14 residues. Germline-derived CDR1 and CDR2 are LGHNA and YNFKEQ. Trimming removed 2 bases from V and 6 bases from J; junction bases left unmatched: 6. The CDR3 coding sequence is TGTGCCAGCAGCCAATCACAGGGGAGGAATGGCTACACCTTC. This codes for CASSQSQGRNGYTF.

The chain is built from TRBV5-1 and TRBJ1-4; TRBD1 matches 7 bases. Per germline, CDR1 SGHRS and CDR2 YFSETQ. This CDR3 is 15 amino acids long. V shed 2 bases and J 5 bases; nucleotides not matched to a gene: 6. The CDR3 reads CASSLLGTENEKLFF. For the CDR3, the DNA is TGCGCCAGCAGCTTACTCGGGACAGAGAATGAAAAACTGTTTTTT.

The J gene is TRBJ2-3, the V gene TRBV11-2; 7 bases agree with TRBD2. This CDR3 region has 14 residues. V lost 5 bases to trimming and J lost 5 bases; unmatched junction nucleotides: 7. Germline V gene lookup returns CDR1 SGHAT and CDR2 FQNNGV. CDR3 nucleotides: TGTGCCAGCAGCATGGGGGGGATCGGAGATACGCAGTATTTT. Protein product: CASSMGGIGDTQYF. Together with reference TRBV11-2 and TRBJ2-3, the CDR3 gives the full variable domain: EAGVAQSPRYKIIEKRQSVAFWCNPISGHATLYWYQQILGQGPKLLIQFQNNGVVDDSQLPKDRFSAERLKGVDSTLKIQPAKLEDSAVYLCASSMGGIGDTQYFGPGTRLTVL.

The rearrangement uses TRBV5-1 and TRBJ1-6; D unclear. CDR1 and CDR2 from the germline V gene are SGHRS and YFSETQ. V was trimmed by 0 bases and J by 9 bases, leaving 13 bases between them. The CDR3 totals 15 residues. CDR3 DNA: TGCGCCAGCAGCTTGGTCGGGGAGTCAAGTTCACCCCTCCACTTT. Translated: CASSLVGESSSPLHF. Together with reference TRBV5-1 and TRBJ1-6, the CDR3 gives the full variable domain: KAGVTQTPRYLIKTRGQQVTLSCSPISGHRSVSWYQQTPGQGLQFLFEYFSETQRNKGNFPGRFSGRQFSNSRSEMNVSTLELGDSALYLCASSLVGESSSPLHFGNGTRLTVT.

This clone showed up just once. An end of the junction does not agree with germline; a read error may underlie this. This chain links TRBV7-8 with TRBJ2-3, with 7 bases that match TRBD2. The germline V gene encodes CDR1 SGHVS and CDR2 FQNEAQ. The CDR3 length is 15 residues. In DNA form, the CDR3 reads TGTGCCACCAGCGGGGTTTGGGACGTCTCAGATACGCAGTATTTT. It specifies CATSGVWDVSDTQYF.

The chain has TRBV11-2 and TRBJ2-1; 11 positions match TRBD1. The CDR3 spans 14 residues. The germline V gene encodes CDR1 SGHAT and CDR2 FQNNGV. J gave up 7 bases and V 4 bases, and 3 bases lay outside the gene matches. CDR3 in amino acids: CASSWTGGPNEQFF. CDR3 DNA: TGTGCCAGCAGCTGGACAGGGGGCCCAAATGAGCAGTTCTTC.

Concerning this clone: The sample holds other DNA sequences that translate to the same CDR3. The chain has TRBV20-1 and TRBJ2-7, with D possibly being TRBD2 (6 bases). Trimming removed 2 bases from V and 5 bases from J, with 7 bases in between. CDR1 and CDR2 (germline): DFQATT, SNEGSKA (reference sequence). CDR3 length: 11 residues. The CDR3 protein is CSARSGDEQYF. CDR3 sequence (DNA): TGCAGTGCTAGATCGGGAGACGAGCAGTACTTC.